This T cell receptor beta chain derives from a study of graft-versus-host responses after intestinal transplantation. This CDR3 region has 13 residues. J lost 0 bases, V lost 7 bases, and 5 bases had no gene match. The germline CDR1 and CDR2 sequences are SQVTM and ANQGSEA. TCRdb keeps only in-frame clones here, not all; method: immunoSEQ multiplex PCR. This table has tens of thousands of clones, roughly nine tenths appearing once. The sequence came from a human patient who received an intestinal transplant, so some T cells may come from the graft donor. The chain links TRBV29-1 to TRBJ2-7, with 8 bases identical to TRBD2. This material consisted of PBMCs, taken 524 days after transplant. CDR3 amino acids: CSGLAPNSYEQYF. Here the CDR3 DNA reads TGCAGCGGACTAGCGCCGAACTCCTACGAGCAGTACTTC.